This T cell receptor beta chain derives from a study of blood T cell repertoires in COVID-19. Turning to the study itself: Samples of COVID-19 (acute and convalescent) were obtained from the United States, Italy and Spain. PBMCs, B-cell-depleted T cells, or T cells provided the cDNA or gDNA that made up the material.

In the original analysis: Counts of nucleated cells, estimated from reference gene primer amplification, were obtained. Clones were read by immunoSEQ multiplex PCR, and TCRdb kept only the in-frame ones, dropping some. V, J and clone size are those of that table, while D and trimming were read from the DNA. Here the sample spans roughly 190,000 clones, approximately 90% being singletons. CDR1 is SNHLY and CDR2 is FYNNEI in the germline V gene. The trim removed 6 bases at V and 9 bases at J, leaving 9 bases unmatched. This CDR3 comprises 15 residues. The rearrangement links TRBV2 to TRBJ1-6; 9 bases match TRBD1. The sample comprised peripheral blood. The sequence derives from a man in his forties or fifties with active or convalescent COVID-19. The CDR3 nucleotides read TGTGCCAGCAGCGGAAGGACAGGGGCAGGTTCACCCCTCCACTTT. Translating it yields CASSGRTGAGSPLHF.